This T cell receptor (beta chain) is drawn from a study of blood T cells in healthy people across ages. General study findings and limits: For the donors, CMV status was unknown and possibly confounded expanded clonotype changes.

As regards this clonotype: No antigen is known for it.

Sample-barcoded 5' priming and a J-beta primer mix drove a second PCR of about 6 to 12 cycles. A single record per CDR3 protein comes from TCRdb applying MiXCR to the 5' RACE reads. The table has about 1.6 million distinct CDR3 sequences, about 32% seen once. This receptor was identified in a woman aged 25 to 39 in good health. What was sequenced was blood.

In DNA form, the CDR3 reads TGTGCCAGCAACGGCGGGGGGGGCTACAATGAGCAGTTCTTC. It codes for CASNGGGGYNEQFF. The chain joins TRBV2 to TRBJ2-1, with 9 bases lining up with TRBD2. Germline CDR1 is SNHLY and CDR2 is FYNNEI. The trim removed 7 bases at V and 3 bases at J, leaving 4 bases unmatched. The CDR3 consists of 14 residues.